This paragraph reports one TCR beta chain. This record belongs to a study of T cells in narcolepsy. The method was immunoSEQ multiplex PCR; TCRdb's version includes in-frame clones alone and lacks a portion of them. This table has about 27,000 clones, 78% appearing once. The V gene's germline CDR1 is SNHLY and CDR2 FYNNEI. The CDR3 contains 13 residues. Between the trimmed V and J ends, which lost 8 bases and 0 bases, there was a span of 8 bases. The receptor was derived from a human donor with narcolepsy. The specimen was CD45RA- memory CD4+ T cells from PBMCs. The chain employs TRBV2 and TRBJ2-1; D uncertain. Here the CDR3 reads CASRYSSYNEQFF. The DNA for the CDR3 is TGTGCCAGCCGTTACAGCTCCTACAATGAGCAGTTCTTC.